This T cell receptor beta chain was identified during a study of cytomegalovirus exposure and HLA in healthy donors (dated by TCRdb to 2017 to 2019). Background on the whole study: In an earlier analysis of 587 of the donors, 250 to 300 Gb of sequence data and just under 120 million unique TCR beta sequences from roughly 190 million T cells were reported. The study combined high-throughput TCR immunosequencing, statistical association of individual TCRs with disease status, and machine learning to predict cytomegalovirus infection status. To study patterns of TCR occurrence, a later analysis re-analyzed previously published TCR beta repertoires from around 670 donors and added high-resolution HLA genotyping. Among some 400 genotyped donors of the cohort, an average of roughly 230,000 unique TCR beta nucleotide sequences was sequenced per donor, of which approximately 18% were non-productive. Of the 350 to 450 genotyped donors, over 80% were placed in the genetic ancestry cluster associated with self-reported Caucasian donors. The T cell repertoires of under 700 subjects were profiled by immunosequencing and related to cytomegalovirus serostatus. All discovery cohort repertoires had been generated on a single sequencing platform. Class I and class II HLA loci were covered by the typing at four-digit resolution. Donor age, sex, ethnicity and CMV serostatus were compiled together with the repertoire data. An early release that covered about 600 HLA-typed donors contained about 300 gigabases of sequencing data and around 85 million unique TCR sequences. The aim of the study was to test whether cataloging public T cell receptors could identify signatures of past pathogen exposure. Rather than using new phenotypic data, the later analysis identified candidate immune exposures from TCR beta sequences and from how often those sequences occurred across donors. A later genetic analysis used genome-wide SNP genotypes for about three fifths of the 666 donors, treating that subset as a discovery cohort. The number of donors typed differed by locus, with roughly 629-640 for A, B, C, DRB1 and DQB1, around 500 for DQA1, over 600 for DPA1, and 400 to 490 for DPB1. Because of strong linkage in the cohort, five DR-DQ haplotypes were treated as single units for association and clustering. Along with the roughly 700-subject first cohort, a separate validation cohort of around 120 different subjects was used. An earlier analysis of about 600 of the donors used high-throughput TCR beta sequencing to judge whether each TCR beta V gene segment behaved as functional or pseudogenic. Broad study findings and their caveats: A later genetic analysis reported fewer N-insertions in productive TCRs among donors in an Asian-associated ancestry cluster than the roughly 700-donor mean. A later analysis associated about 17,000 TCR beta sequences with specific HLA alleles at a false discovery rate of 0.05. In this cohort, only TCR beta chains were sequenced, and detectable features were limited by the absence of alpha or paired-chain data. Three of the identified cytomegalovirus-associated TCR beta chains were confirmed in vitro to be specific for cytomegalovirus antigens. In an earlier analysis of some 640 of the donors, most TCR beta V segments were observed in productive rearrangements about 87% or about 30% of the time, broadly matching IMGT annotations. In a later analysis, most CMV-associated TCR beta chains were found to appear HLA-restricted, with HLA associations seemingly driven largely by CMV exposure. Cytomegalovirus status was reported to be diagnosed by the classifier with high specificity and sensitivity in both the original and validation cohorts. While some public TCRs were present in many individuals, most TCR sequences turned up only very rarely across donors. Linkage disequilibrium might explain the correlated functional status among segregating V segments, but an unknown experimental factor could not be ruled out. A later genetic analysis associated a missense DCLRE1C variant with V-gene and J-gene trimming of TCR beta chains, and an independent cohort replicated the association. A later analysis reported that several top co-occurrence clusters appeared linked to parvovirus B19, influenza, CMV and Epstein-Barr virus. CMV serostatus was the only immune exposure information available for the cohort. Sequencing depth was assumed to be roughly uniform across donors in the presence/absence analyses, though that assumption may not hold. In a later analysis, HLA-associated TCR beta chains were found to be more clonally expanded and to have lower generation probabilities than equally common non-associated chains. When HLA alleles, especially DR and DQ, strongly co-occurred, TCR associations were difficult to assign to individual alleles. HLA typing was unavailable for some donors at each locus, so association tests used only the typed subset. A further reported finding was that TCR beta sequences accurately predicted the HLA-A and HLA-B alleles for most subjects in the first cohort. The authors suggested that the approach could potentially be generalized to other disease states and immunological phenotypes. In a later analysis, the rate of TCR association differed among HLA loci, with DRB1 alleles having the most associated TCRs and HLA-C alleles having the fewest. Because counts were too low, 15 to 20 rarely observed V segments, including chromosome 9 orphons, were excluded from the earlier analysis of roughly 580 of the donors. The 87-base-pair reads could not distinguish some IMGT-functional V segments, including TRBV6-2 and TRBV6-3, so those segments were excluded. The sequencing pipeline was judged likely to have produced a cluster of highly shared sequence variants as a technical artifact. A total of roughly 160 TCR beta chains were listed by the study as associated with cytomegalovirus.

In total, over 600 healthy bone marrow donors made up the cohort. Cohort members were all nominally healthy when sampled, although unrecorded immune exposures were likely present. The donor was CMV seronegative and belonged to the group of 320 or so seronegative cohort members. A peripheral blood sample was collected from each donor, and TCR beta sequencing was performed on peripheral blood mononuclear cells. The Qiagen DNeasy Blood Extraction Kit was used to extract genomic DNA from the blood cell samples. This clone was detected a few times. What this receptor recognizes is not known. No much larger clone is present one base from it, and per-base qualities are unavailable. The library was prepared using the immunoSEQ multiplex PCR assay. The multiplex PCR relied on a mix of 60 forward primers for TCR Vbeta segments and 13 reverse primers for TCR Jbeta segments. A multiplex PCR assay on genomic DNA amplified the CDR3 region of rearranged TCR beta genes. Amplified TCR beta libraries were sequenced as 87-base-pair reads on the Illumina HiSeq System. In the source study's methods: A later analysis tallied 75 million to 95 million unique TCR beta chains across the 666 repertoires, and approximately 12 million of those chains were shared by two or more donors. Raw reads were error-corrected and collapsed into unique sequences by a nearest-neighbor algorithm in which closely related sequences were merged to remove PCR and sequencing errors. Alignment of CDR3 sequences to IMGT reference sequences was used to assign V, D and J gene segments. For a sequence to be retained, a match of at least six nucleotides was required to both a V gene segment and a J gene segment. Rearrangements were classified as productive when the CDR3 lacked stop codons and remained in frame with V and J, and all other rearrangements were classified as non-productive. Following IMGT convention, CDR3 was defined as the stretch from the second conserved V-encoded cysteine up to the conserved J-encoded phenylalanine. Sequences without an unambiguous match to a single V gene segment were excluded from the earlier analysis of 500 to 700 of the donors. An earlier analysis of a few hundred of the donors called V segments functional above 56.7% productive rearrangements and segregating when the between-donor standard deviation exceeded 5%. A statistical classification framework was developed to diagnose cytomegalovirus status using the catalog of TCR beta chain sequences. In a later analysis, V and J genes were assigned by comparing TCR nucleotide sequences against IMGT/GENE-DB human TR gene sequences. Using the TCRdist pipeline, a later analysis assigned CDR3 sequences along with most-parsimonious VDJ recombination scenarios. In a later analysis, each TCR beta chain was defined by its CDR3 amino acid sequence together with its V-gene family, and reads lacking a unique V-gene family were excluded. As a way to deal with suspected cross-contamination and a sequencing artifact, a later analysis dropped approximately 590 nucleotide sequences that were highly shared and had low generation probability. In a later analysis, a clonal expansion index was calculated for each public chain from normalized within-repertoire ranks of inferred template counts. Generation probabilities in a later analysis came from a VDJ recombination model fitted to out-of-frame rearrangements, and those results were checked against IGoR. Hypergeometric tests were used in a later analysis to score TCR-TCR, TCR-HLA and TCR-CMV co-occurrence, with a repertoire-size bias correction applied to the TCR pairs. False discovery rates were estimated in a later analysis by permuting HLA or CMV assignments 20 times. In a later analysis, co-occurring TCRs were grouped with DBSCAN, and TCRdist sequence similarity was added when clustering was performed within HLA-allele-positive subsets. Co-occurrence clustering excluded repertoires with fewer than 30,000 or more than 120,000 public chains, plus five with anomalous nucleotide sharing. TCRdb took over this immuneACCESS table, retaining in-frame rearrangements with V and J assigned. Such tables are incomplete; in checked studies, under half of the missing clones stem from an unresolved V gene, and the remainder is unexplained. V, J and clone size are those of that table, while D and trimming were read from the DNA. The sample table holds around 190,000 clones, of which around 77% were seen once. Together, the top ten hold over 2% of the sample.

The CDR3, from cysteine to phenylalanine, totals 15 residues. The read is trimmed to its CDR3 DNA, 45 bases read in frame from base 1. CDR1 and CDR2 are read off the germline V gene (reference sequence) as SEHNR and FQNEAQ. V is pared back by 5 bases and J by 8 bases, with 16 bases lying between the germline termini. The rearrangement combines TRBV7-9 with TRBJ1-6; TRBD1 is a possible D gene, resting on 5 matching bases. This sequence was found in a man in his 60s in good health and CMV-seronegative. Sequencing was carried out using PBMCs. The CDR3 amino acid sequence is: CASSPNKKGDSPLHF. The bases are TGTGCCAGCAGCCCTAACAAAAAAGGGGATTCACCCCTCCACTTT.